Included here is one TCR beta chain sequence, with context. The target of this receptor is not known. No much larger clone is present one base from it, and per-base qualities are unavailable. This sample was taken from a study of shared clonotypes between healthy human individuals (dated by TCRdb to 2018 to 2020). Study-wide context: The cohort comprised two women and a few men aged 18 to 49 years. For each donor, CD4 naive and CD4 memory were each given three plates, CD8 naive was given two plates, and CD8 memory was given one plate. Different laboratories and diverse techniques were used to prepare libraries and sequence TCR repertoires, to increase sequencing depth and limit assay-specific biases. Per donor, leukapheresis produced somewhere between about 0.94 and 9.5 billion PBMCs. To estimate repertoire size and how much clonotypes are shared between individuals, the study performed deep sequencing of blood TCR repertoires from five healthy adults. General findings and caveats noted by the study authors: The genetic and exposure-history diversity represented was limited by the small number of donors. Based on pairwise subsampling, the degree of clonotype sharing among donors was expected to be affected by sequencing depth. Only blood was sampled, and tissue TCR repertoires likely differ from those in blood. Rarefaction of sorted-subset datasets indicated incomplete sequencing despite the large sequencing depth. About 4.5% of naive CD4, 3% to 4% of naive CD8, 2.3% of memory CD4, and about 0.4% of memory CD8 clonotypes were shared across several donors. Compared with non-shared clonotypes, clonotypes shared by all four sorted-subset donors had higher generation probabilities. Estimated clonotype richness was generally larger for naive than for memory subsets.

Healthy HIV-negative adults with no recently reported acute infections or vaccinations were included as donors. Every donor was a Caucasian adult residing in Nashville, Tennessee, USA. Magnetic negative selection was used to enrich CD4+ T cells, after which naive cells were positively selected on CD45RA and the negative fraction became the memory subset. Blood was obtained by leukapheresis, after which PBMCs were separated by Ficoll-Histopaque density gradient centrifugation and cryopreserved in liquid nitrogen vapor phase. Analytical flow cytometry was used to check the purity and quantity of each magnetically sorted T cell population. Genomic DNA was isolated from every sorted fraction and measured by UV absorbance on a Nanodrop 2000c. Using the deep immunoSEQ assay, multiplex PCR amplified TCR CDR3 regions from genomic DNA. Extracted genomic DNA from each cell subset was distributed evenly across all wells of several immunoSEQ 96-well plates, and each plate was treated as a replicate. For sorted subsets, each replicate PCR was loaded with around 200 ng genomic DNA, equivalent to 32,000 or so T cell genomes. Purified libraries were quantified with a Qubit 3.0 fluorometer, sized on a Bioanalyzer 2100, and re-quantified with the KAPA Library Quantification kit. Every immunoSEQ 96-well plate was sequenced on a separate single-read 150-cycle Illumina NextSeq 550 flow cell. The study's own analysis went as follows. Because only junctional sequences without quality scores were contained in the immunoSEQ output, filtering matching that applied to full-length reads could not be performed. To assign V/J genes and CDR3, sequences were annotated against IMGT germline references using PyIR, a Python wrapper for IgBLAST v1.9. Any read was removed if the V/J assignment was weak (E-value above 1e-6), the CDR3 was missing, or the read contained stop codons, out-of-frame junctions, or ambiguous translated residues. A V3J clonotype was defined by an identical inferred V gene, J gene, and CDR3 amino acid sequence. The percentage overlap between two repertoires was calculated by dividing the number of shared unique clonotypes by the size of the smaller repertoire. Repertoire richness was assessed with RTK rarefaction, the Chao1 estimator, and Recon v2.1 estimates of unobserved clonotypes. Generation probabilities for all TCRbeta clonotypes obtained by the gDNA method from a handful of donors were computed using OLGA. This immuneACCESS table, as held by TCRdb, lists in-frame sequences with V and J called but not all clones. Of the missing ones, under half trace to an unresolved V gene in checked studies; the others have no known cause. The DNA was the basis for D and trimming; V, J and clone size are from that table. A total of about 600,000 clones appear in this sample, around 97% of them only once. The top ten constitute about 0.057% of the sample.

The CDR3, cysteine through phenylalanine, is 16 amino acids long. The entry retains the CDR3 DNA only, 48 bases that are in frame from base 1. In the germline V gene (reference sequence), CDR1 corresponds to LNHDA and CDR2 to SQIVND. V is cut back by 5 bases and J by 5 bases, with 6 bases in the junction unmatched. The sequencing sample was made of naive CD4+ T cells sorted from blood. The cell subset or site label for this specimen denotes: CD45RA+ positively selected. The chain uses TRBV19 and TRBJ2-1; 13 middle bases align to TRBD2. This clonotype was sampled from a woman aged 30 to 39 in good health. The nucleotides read TGTGCCAGTAGTGTGCGACTAGCGGGAGGTAACAATGAGCAGTTCTTC. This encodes CASSVRLAGGNNEQFF.